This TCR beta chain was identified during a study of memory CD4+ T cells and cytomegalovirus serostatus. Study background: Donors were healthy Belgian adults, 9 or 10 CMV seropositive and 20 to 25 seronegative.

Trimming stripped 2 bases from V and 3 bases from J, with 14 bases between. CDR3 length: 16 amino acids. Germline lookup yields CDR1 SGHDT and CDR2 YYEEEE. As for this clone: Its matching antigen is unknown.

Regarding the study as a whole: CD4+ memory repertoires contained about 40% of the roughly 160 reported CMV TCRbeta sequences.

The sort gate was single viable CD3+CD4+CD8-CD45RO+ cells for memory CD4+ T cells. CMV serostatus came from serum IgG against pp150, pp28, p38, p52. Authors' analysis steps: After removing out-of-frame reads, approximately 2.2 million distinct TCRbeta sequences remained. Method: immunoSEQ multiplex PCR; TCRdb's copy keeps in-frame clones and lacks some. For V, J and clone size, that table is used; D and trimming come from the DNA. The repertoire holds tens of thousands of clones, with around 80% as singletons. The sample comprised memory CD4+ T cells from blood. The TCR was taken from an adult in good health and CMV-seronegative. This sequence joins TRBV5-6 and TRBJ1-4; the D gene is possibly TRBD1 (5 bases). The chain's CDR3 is CASSFLRDLSNEKLFF. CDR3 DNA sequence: TGTGCCAGCAGCTTCCTCAGGGATCTCTCTAATGAAAAACTGTTTTTT.